This T cell receptor beta chain was sequenced during a study of vaccination and CD4 T cells after COVID-19 (dated 2022 in TCRdb). Background on the whole study: The convalescent cohort included six males and four females, with two Hispanic individuals, seven Caucasians, two Asians and one multiracial person. Two doses of either the Pfizer-BioNTech BNT162b2 vaccine (n=8) or the Moderna mRNA-1273 vaccine (n=2) were administered to participants. Post-COVID blood samples from convalescent patients were collected a median of about 110 days after diagnosis, with a range of roughly 35 to 180 days. Post-vaccine blood samples were taken a median of roughly 75 days after the second vaccine dose, with a range of about 14 to 241 days. Culture stimuli were overlapping spike peptide pools from SARS-CoV-2 and from the common cold coronaviruses HCoV-NL63, HCoV-OC43 and HCoV-229E. Control cultures used a CEFX viral epitope pool as positive control, an HIV-1 Nef peptide pool as negative control, or no peptide. In 10 COVID-19 convalescent patients and a few infection-naive healthy vaccine recipients, researchers compared the spike-specific CD4+ TCR repertoire from before mRNA vaccination with the repertoire from after. Results the study describes overall, beyond this receptor: Among convalescent patients, a median roughly 90% of the SARS-CoV-2-reactive clones seen after vaccination appeared only after vaccination, which suggests priming specific to the vaccine. Only a relatively small number of convalescent patients were included in the study, and early timepoints following natural infection were not analyzed. In convalescent patients, nearly all vaccine-specific clones (304 of 307) were found to be mono-reactive for SARS-CoV-2 spike rather than cross-reactive with common cold coronaviruses. Although the median number of SARS-CoV-2-reactive clonotypes went up from fewer than 25 after infection to approximately 40 after vaccination, the increase was not significant.

Interpreted using the paper, the treatment or condition label stands for: approximately 9-day PBMC culture with coronavirus spike peptide pools or control peptides (ViraFEST assay). The ViraFEST assay, used in the study, expanded antigen-specific T cells with peptide pools and then identified the expanded clonotypes through TCR sequencing. Negative nucleocapsid antibody tests before and after vaccination confirmed that the healthy vaccine recipients had no prior SARS-CoV-2 infection. PBMCs were cultured at approximately 2.1 million per well in IMDM supplemented with approximately 5% human AB serum and 10 IU/ml IL-2, with approximately 10 ug/ml peptide pools added. On days 3 and 7, half of the culture medium was replaced with fresh IL-2-containing medium. After approximately 11 days of culture, CD4+ T cells were isolated by negative selection with the EasySep CD4+ T cell isolation kit. Ficoll-Paque Plus gradient centrifugation was used to isolate PBMCs from whole blood, and the isolated PBMCs were then either used fresh or cryopreserved at -140C. Triplicate wells were generally used for each culture condition.

The library was produced with PCR. TCR sequencing of DNA from cultured CD4+ T cells used the Oncomine TCR Beta short-read assay at the Johns Hopkins FTIC core. Genomic DNA was extracted from the cultured CD4+ T cells with the QIAamp micro DNA kit. Oncomine TCR Beta libraries made from cultured CD4+ T cells were pooled using unique dual indexes and sequenced on an Illumina iSeq 100. As for the authors' bioinformatics: Non-productive sequences were filtered out, and CDR3s that did not start with C, did not end with F or W, or were shorter than 7 amino acids were discarded. The MANAFEST web application was used to identify antigen-specific clonotypes by comparing peptide-stimulated wells against reference wells and other culture wells. Positive clones required FDR below 0.05, an odds ratio above 5, and productive frequency above 0.1% in at least two of three replicate wells. A clonotype was classed as cross-reactive if the clonotype showed significant expansion both in SARS-CoV-2 spike wells and in at least one common cold coronavirus spike condition. CDR3 homology was assessed with Levenshtein distances (stringdist) and unrooted phylogenetic trees (ape) in R version 3.6.1. Starting from the raw public reads, TCRdb applied fastp trimming at Q25, assembled clones with MiXCR and retained in-frame beta chains. Each record represents a unique CDR3 protein, reported with the most common genes and DNA among its rows. TCRdb, not the original authors, processed these V and J calls. For this sample there are roughly 12,000 distinct CDR3 sequences; around 74% appear just once. The top ten clones comprise about 8.6% of the sample.

CDR1 SGHRS and CDR2 YFSETQ were looked up in the germline V gene. V is shortened by 2 bases, J by 2 bases, and the region joining them spans 9 bases. Counted from cysteine to phenylalanine, this CDR3 has 14 amino acids. Of the read, only the CDR3 DNA is kept; its 42 bases are in frame from base 1. A note on this clonotype: What this receptor recognizes is not known. Per-base quality was not reported, and no clone a single base away is much larger than it.

The source of this sequence is a human donor who received a COVID-19 vaccine. The source was CD4+ T cells from blood, cultured in vitro, collected after SARS-CoV-2 vaccination. The chain is made from TRBV5-1 and TRBJ2-3; confidence is insufficient to name the D gene. The CDR3 reads as follows: CASSFMGITDTQYF. DNA sequence: TGCGCCAGCAGCTTCATGGGGATCACAGATACGCAGTATTTT.